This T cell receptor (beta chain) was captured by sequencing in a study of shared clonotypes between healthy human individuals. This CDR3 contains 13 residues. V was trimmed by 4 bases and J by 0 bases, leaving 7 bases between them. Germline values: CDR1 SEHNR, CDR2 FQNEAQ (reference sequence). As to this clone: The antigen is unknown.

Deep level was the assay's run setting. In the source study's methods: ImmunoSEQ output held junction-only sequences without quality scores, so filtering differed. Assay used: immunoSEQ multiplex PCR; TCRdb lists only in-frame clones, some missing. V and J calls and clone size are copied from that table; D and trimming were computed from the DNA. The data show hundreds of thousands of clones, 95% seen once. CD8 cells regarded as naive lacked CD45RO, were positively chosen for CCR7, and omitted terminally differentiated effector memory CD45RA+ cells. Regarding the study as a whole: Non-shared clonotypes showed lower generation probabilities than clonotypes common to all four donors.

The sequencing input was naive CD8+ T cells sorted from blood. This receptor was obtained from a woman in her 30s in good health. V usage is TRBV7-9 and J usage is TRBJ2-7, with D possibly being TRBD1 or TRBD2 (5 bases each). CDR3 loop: CASSSGTSYEQYF. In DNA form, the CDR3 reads TGTGCCAGCAGCTCCGGGACCTCCTACGAGCAGTACTTC. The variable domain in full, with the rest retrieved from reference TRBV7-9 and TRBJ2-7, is DTGVSQNPRHKITKRGQNVTFRCDPISEHNRLYWYRQTLGQGPEFLTYFQNEAQLEKSRLLSDRFSAERPKGSFSTLEIQRTEQGDSAMYLCASSSGTSYEQYFGPGTRLTVT.